The next 17 T cell receptor beta chains were all read from a single sample in a study of blood T cell repertoires in COVID-19. Repertoires were generated with immunoSEQ multiplex PCR, while TCRdb's copy carries only in-frame clones and drops some. The sample shows 200,000 to 300,000 clones, more than 70% of them seen only once. Material for sequencing was peripheral blood. The receptors derive from a woman in her fifties or sixties with acute or convalescent COVID-19.

CDR3 sequence reads: CASSGDRGVAFF. CDR3 nucleotide sequence: TGTGCCAGCAGTGGAGACAGGGGGGTAGCTTTCTTT. The genes are TRBV2 and TRBJ1-1, with TRBD1 identical over 9 bases. CDR1 is SNHLY, CDR2 FYNNEI, per germline. The V segment lost 4 bases and the J segment 10 bases; nucleotides outside the gene matches: 4. The CDR3 is made up of 12 amino acids.

The V and J genes are TRBV27 and TRBJ2-7; the D gene is possibly TRBD2 (5 bases). This CDR3 has 14 amino acids. Trimming removed 4 bases from V and 1 base from J, with 11 bases in between. The V gene's germline CDR1 is MNHEY and CDR2 SMNVEV (reference sequence). In nucleotides, the CDR3 is TGTGCCAGCAGTTCCCCTGGACTTTCCTACGAGCAGTACTTC. As protein: CASSSPGLSYEQYF.

The chain combines TRBV28 with TRBJ2-3; maybe TRBD1 (5 bases). The V and J ends lost 6 bases and 4 bases respectively, with 11 bases between them. The CDR3 extends over 13 amino acids. CDR1 and CDR2 (germline): MDHEN, SYDVKM. In nucleotides, the CDR3 is TGTGCCAGCAGCAAGAGCAGGGCAGATACGCAGTATTTT. Its protein product is CASSKSRADTQYF.

V and J are TRBV6-4 and TRBJ2-7; a possible D gene is TRBD1 (5 bases). The germline gives CDR1 MRHNA, CDR2 SNTAGT. Trimming took off 3 bases at V and 1 base at J, with 13 bases between the two ends. This CDR3 contains 15 residues. The CDR3, as DNA: TGTGCCAGCAGTGAAAGGGCAGGGCCTTCCTACGAGCAGTACTTC. Its protein is CASSERAGPSYEQYF.

This clone appeared once. The V and J genes are TRBV7-3 and TRBJ2-4; tentatively, D is TRBD2 (6 bases). The V gene's germline CDR1 is SGHTA and CDR2 FQGTGA. The CDR3 is 19 residues long. V shed 2 bases and J shed 2 bases, with 22 bases lying between them. This CDR3 reads CASSLGGGMLNRTKNIQYF. Here the CDR3 DNA reads TGTGCCAGCAGCTTAGGTGGCGGGATGTTAAATCGTACCAAAAACATTCAGTACTTC.

The chain couples TRBV19 to TRBJ2-3; D might be TRBD1 (6 bases). The length of the CDR3 is 14 residues. Trimming pared 9 bases from V and 3 bases from J, leaving 16 bases between. CDR1 LNHDA and CDR2 SQIVND come from the germline V gene (reference sequence). CDR3 sequence (DNA): TGTGCCAGCCAAGGGGGTTTGTGGACAGATACGCAGTATTTT. Its protein is CASQGGLWTDTQYF.

The V call is TRBV19, the J call TRBJ2-4; 9 nucleotides match TRBD1. Per germline, CDR1 LNHDA and CDR2 SQIVND (reference sequence). Germline trimming cut 5 bases from V and 0 bases from J; bases unmatched to any gene: 5. This CDR3 has 16 amino acids. The CDR3 is CASSPQTGGAKNIQYF. The CDR3 DNA follows: TGTGCCAGTAGTCCCCAGACAGGGGGAGCCAAAAACATTCAGTACTTC. Full variable domain (outside the CDR3, taken from reference TRBV19 and TRBJ2-4): DGGITQSPKYLFRKEGQNVTLSCEQNLNHDAMYWYRQDPGQGLRLIYYSQIVNDFQKGDIAEGYSVSREKKESFPLTVTSAQKNPTAFYLCASSPQTGGAKNIQYFGAGTRLSVL.

The chain is built from TRBV4-2 and TRBJ1-6; 8 bases align to TRBD1. The CDR3 contains 14 residues. Germline V gene sequence: CDR1 LGHNA, CDR2 YNFKEQ. Trimming removed 4 bases from V and 7 bases from J; junction bases left unmatched: 3. As DNA, the CDR3 is TGTGCCAGCAGCCCGGGACAGGCCAATTCACCCCTCCACTTT. The encoded protein is CASSPGQANSPLHF.

This rearrangement joins TRBV7-9 to TRBJ2-7; TRBD2 aligns across 9 bases. The J segment lost 1 base and the V segment lost 5 bases, leaving 6 bases of the junction unmatched. The CDR3 totals 15 residues. Germline CDR1 is SEHNR and CDR2 is FQNEAQ (reference sequence). The CDR3 loop is CASSTTSGPSYEQYF. CDR3 coding DNA: TGTGCCAGCAGCACGACTAGCGGTCCTTCCTACGAGCAGTACTTC.

The chain is built from TRBV20-1 and TRBJ1-3, with 7 bases lining up with TRBD1. This CDR3 is 14 amino acids long. CDR1 DFQATT and CDR2 SNEGSKA come from the germline V gene (reference sequence). V was pared by 3 bases and J by 1 base, with 3 bases of the junction left unmatched. DNA of the CDR3: TGCAGTGCTAGTTCGGGACAGTCTGGAAACACCATATATTTT. This gives the protein CSASSGQSGNTIYF.

The chain uses TRBV5-1 and TRBJ2-2, with 9 bases lining up with TRBD1. This CDR3 has 16 residues. Per the germline V gene, CDR1 is SGHRS and CDR2 is YFSETQ. J gave up 3 bases and V 3 bases, and 6 bases lay outside the gene matches. CDR3 DNA sequence: TGCGCCAGCAGCTACGGGACAGGGATTTACACCGGGGAGCTGTTTTTT. The encoded protein is CASSYGTGIYTGELFF.

V and J are TRBV12-3 or TRBV12-4 and TRBJ1-5; D uncertain. The V end lost 7 bases, the J end lost 1 base, and 8 bases lay between the germline ends. The CDR3 is 13 amino acids. The CDR3 nucleotides read TGTGCCAGCACACAGCAGAGCAATCAGCCCCAGCATTTT. This sequence encodes CASTQQSNQPQHF.

This sequence joins TRBV5-8 and TRBJ2-5; the match to TRBD1 covers 7 bases. Germline lookup yields CDR1 SGHTS and CDR2 YDEGEE. The CDR3 covers 15 residues. V shed 3 bases and J 0 bases; nucleotides not matched to a gene: 5. DNA for the CDR3: TGTGCCAGCAGCTACACCGGGACAGACCAAGAGACCCAGTACTTC. This encodes CASSYTGTDQETQYF.

The chain recombines TRBV11-2 with TRBJ1-3; 9 positions match TRBD1. J gave up 4 bases and V 2 bases, and 12 bases lay outside the gene matches. CDR3 size: 18 residues. CDR1 SGHAT and CDR2 FQNNGV come from the germline V gene. The DNA for the CDR3 is TGTGCCAGCAGCTTATATTCGCTCCGGGACAGGGTCGGAAACACCATATATTTT. It codes for CASSLYSLRDRVGNTIYF.

The chain carries TRBV5-1 and TRBJ2-3; 14 nucleotides agree with TRBD2. The ends lost 4 bases at V and 14 bases at J; junction bases unmatched: 6. The CDR3 is made up of 13 amino acids. Germline V lookup: CDR1 SGHRS, CDR2 YFSETQ. CDR3 sequence: CASSLTSGRAPYF. The CDR3 DNA follows: TGCGCCAGCAGCCTGACTAGCGGGAGGGCTCCGTATTTT.

The chain is built from TRBV9 and TRBJ2-5, with D maybe TRBD2 (5 bases). In germline, CDR1 is SGDLS, CDR2 YYNGEE. This CDR3 spans 13 amino acids. The V gene lost 0 bases and the J gene lost 5 bases, with 8 bases spanning the gap. The CDR3: CASSVGGGETQYF. The CDR3, as DNA: TGTGCCAGCAGCGTAGGAGGCGGGGAGACCCAGTACTTC.

The chain employs TRBV24-1 and TRBJ1-2; no clear D. Trimming took 1 base from V and 10 from J, leaving 12 bases between them. There are 13 residues in the CDR3. Germline-derived CDR1 and CDR2 are KGHDR and SFDVKD. The CDR3 DNA reads as TGTGCCACCAGTGATTTTGGCTTTACACACTACACCTTC. This translates into CATSDFGFTHYTF.